The 29 T cell receptor beta chains listed next were all sequenced from one sample in a study of regulatory T cells in long-lasting Graves disease. Time point here: persistent/refractory GD, antithyroid drugs over 5 years with positive TRAb. PBMC-derived RNA was used for the TCR library. Libraries of TCR beta came from iRepertoire HTBI primers plus Arm-PCR of CDR3 regions. TCRdb used MiXCR to reprocess the multiplex PCR reads, holding one entry per CDR3 protein. The data show 350,000 to 500,000 distinct CDR3 sequences, roughly a fifth seen once. Sample: peripheral blood mononuclear cells (PBMCs), taken when the disease was refractory, from a patient treated with antithyroid drugs. All receptors derive from a female donor with Graves disease.

This clonotype was picked up a small number of times. This chain connects TRBV12-3 or TRBV12-4 to TRBJ2-3, with 8 bases aligning to TRBD2. This CDR3 has 14 amino acids. V lost 7 bases to trimming and J lost 2 bases; unmatched junction nucleotides: 5. Here the CDR3 DNA reads TGTGCCAGCACACTAGCGGTCCACACAGATACGCAGTATTTT. Translated: CASTLAVHTDTQYF.

This clonotype showed up many times. This rearrangement joins TRBV30 to TRBJ1-6; TRBD1 aligns across 9 bases. The V and J ends lost 4 bases and 14 bases, in that order; junction bases with no gene match: 12. The CDR3 is 14 amino acids. Germline CDR1 is GTSNPN and CDR2 is SVGIG (reference sequence). CDR3 loop: CAWTLTGGLEALHF. DNA for the CDR3: TGTGCCTGGACCTTGACAGGGGGATTAGAGGCCCTCCACTTT.

This clonotype showed up just a few times. V and J are TRBV13 and TRBJ2-7, with 11 bases identical to TRBD2. There are 15 residues in the CDR3. The junction had 6 bases not matched to a gene; V was cut back by 5 bases and J by 3 bases. Germline CDR1 is PRHDT and CDR2 is FYEKMQ (reference sequence). The CDR3 sequence is CASSNKGLADYEQYF. CDR3 nucleotides: TGTGCCAGCAGCAATAAGGGACTAGCGGACTACGAGCAGTACTTC.

There are a few counts of this clonotype. The chain joins TRBV20-1 to TRBJ1-1, with D uncertain. Per germline, CDR1 DFQATT and CDR2 SNEGSKA (reference sequence). The CDR3 runs to 13 residues. V dropped 5 bases and J dropped 4 bases, with 14 bases sitting between them. The CDR3 sequence is CSAFLSYGTEAFF. The CDR3 nucleotides read TGCAGTGCTTTCCTCTCGTACGGCACTGAAGCTTTCTTT.

The chain recombines TRBV18 with TRBJ2-2; D could derive from TRBD1 or TRBD2 (5 bases each). Per the germline V gene, CDR1 is KGHSH and CDR2 is LQKENI. The germline V and J ends were trimmed by 2 bases and 2 bases, with 9 bases remaining between them. The CDR3 is made up of 15 amino acids. CDR3 residues: CASSPNRDNTGELFF. CDR3 DNA: TGTGCCAGCTCACCAAATCGGGACAACACCGGGGAGCTGTTTTTT.

The sample holds a few counts of this clonotype. The J gene is TRBJ1-2, the V gene TRBV20-1; TRBD1 agrees at 10 bases. This CDR3 spans 14 amino acids. J gave up 6 bases and V 8 bases, and 12 bases lay outside the gene matches. The germline gives CDR1 DFQATT, CDR2 SNEGSKA (reference sequence). The CDR3 spells CSPPGTGVGDGYTF. The CDR3 DNA reads as TGCAGTCCTCCCGGGACAGGGGTGGGAGATGGCTACACCTTC.

This clonotype was seen many times. This chain uses TRBV6-1 with TRBJ1-5; a weak D match, TRBD1 (6 bases). The CDR3 spans 19 residues. The V end lost 2 bases, the J end lost 6 bases, and 26 bases lay between the germline ends. Germline values: CDR1 MNHNS, CDR2 SASEGT. CDR3 coding DNA: TGTGCCAGCAGTGAATATCACTTTGGAGGGACAAGTCTTCGTCAGCCCCAGCATTTT. Amino acids: CASSEYHFGGTSLRQPQHF.

CDR3 nucleotide sequence: TGTGCCAGCAGCGTCTCTAGCGGGAGGGTAAACACCGGGGAGCTGTTTTTT. The encoded protein is CASSVSSGRVNTGELFF. The V call is TRBV9, the J call TRBJ2-2; 12 nucleotides match TRBD2. J gave up 2 bases and V 2 bases, and 4 bases lay outside the gene matches. Germline V CDR1 and CDR2: SGDLS, YYNGEE. This CDR3 comprises 17 residues.

This clonotype was observed many times. The chain uses TRBV27 and TRBJ2-7; 16 bases are a match to TRBD2. Germline-derived CDR1 and CDR2 are MNHEY and SMNVEV (reference sequence). The V and J ends lost 5 bases and 0 bases, in that order; junction bases with no gene match: 13. This CDR3 contains 20 residues. In nucleotides, the CDR3 is TGTGCCAGCAGTCCGGGACTAGCGGGAGGGCCACTTCCCAACTCCTACGAGCAGTACTTC. Translation gives CASSPGLAGGPLPNSYEQYF.

The J gene is TRBJ2-7, the V gene TRBV6-1; no clear D gene. The CDR3 is 13 amino acids. Germline-derived CDR1 and CDR2 are MNHNS and SASEGT. V lost 3 bases to trimming and J lost 5 bases, with 11 bases between them. The CDR3 DNA reads as TGTGCCAGCAGTGACCGTCTCTTCAACGAGCAGTACTTC. It specifies CASSDRLFNEQYF.

This clonotype was observed many times. This chain uses TRBV5-5 with TRBJ1-2; TRBD1 is a possible D gene (6 bases). Germline V lookup: CDR1 SGHKS, CDR2 YYEKEE (reference sequence). Trimming shortened V by 3 bases and J by 1 base, and 19 bases separated the two germline ends. This CDR3 spans 17 amino acids. The CDR3 coding sequence is TGTGCCAGCAGCTGGACCCCCGGGACAAACCATAACTATGGCTACACCTTC. This codes for CASSWTPGTNHNYGYTF.

This clonotype has a single count. The chain recombines TRBV7-2 with TRBJ1-3; D uncertain. Per germline, CDR1 SGHTA and CDR2 FQGNSA. The CDR3 loop spans 16 amino acids. Trimming removed 5 bases at V and 3 bases at J, with 17 bases between. The CDR3 sequence: CASSLGRNDGGNTIYF. CDR3 in DNA: TGTGCCAGCAGCCTCGGGAGGAACGATGGTGGAAACACCATATATTTT.

A few counts support this clonotype. The rearrangement uses TRBV2 and TRBJ2-3; TRBD2 aligns across 14 bases. The V and J ends lost 8 bases and 3 bases, in that order; junction bases with no gene match: 7. Looked up from germline, CDR1 is SNHLY and CDR2 is FYNNEI. This CDR3 spans 16 amino acids. The CDR3 is CASAYGLAGGTDTQYF. As DNA, the CDR3 is TGTGCCAGCGCTTACGGACTAGCGGGAGGAACAGATACGCAGTATTTT.

This rearrangement joins TRBV7-9 to TRBJ2-7, with 8 bases lining up with TRBD2. The CDR3 spans 15 residues. V shed 4 bases, J shed 2 bases, and the junction held 7 bases outside the gene matches. Germline CDR1 is SEHNR and CDR2 is FQNEAQ (reference sequence). The CDR3 protein is CASSYGAGATYEQYF. CDR3 nucleotides: TGTGCCAGCAGCTATGGAGCGGGAGCTACCTACGAGCAGTACTTC.

Comment on this clonotype: This may stem from a read error, because a much larger clone lies one nucleotide away. This sequence joins TRBV6-2 or TRBV6-3 and TRBJ1-2, with TRBD1 matching over 8 bases. Germline assignment: CDR1 MNHEY and CDR2 SVGEGT. V was clipped by 5 bases and J by 4 bases; unmatched bases: 6. This CDR3 contains 14 residues. This chain's CDR3 is CASSGRQGAYGYTF. As DNA, the CDR3 is TGTGCCAGCAGTGGACGTCAGGGGGCCTATGGCTACACCTTC.

This clonotype was observed a few times. This chain joins TRBV28 and TRBJ2-3; the match to TRBD2 covers 10 bases. After removal of 5 bases from V and 1 base from J, the junction contained 3 bases not matched to a gene. The CDR3 is 15 amino acids. CDR1 is MDHEN, CDR2 SYDVKM, per germline. The CDR3 DNA follows: TGTGCCAGCAGTCCGAGCGGGGGGGGCACAGATACGCAGTATTTT. Translating gives CASSPSGGGTDTQYF. Filled out from reference TRBV28 and TRBJ2-3, the complete variable domain reads DVKVTQSSRYLVKRTGEKVFLECVQDMDHENMFWYRQDPGLGLRLIYFSYDVKMKEKGDIPEGYSVSREKKERFSLILESASTNQTSMYLCASSPSGGGTDTQYFGPGTRLTVL.

V is TRBV19 and J is TRBJ1-1, with D possibly matching TRBD1 (6 bases). Germline-derived CDR1 and CDR2 are LNHDA and SQIVND (reference sequence). This CDR3 region has 14 residues. Here the CDR3 DNA reads TGTGGGACAACACAGGGAAGGTCGAACACTGAAGCTTTCTTT. It yields the protein CGTTQGRSNTEAFF.

This clonotype was seen a handful of times. V gene TRBV2 combines with J gene TRBJ2-1; 9 nucleotides line up with TRBD2. This CDR3 region has 12 residues. Germline values: CDR1 SNHLY, CDR2 FYNNEI. V lost 2 bases to trimming and J lost 12 bases; unmatched junction nucleotides: 2. CDR3 in DNA: TGTGCCAGCAGTGAAAGAGCGGGAGGGCAGTTCTTC. Translated: CASSERAGGQFF.

In this sample, this clonotype turned up a few times. This chain joins TRBV7-2 and TRBJ2-4; 8 nucleotides agree with TRBD1. Trimming at V came to 5 bases and at J to 1 base, leaving 16 bases not matched to a gene. The CDR3 spans 19 residues. Germline V gene sequence: CDR1 SGHTA, CDR2 FQGNSA. CDR3 amino acids: CASSPRAARQGTAKNIQYF. CDR3 DNA sequence: TGTGCCAGCAGCCCCCGCGCGGCTAGACAGGGGACGGCCAAAAACATTCAGTACTTC.

This clonotype appeared many times. CDR3 bases: TGTGCCAGCAGTTTACCAGGTCCGACTGAAGCTTTCTTT. It translates to CASSLPGPTEAFF. The chain combines TRBV28 with TRBJ1-1; D gene ambiguous. The germline gives CDR1 MDHEN, CDR2 SYDVKM. The V end was cut by 2 bases, the J end by 5 bases, with 9 bases between. There are 13 residues in the CDR3. The entire variable domain, with the rest obtained from reference TRBV28 and TRBJ1-1, is as follows: DVKVTQSSRYLVKRTGEKVFLECVQDMDHENMFWYRQDPGLGLRLIYFSYDVKMKEKGDIPEGYSVSREKKERFSLILESASTNQTSMYLCASSLPGPTEAFFGQGTRLTVV.

This clonotype was seen many times. The chain combines TRBV6-1 with TRBJ1-1, with TRBD1 identical over 7 bases. The trim removed 0 bases at V and 10 bases at J, leaving 11 bases unmatched. The V gene's germline CDR1 is MNHNS and CDR2 SASEGT. The CDR3 totals 15 residues. The CDR3 DNA sequence: TGTGCCAGCAGTGAAGCGGTAGGAAGGGGGCTGAGAGCTTTCTTT. The encoded protein is CASSEAVGRGLRAFF.

The table lists this clonotype with a few counts. The chain joins TRBV29-1 to TRBJ1-3; D remains unclear. V was pared by 0 bases and J by 7 bases, with 7 bases between. The length of the CDR3 is 12 residues. Germline assignment: CDR1 SQVTM and CDR2 ANQGSEA. CDR3 sequence (DNA): TGCAGCGTTGAAGAAGGTCGGAACACCATATATTTT. Its translation: CSVEEGRNTIYF.

The chain has TRBV30 and TRBJ2-4; the match to TRBD1 covers 7 bases. V trimming: 2 bases; J trimming: 0 bases; junction bases outside the gene matches: 10. This CDR3 has 17 residues. CDR1 is GTSNPN and CDR2 is SVGIG in the germline V gene (reference sequence). Here the CDR3 reads CAWSLGQAPLAKNIQYF. The CDR3 coding sequence is TGTGCCTGGAGTCTCGGACAGGCGCCTCTAGCCAAAAACATTCAGTACTTC.

The chain employs TRBV27 and TRBJ1-2, with D hard to call. Trimming left V 6 bases short and J 2 bases short, with 13 bases between. The V gene's germline CDR1 is MNHEY and CDR2 SMNVEV (reference sequence). The CDR3 is 14 amino acids. Written as DNA, the CDR3 is TGTGCCAGCAGCCGGTATCCAGAAAACTATGGCTACACCTTC. Translation gives CASSRYPENYGYTF.

This clonotype was counted between two and nine times. The V and J genes are TRBV12-3 or TRBV12-4 and TRBJ2-1; 13 bases fit TRBD2. The CDR3 covers 18 residues. V shed 3 bases, J shed 0 bases, and the junction held 5 bases outside the gene matches. The CDR3 nucleotides read TGTGCCAGCAGTTTTTTACTAGCGGGAGGGAGCTCCTACAATGAGCAGTTCTTC. This gives the protein CASSFLLAGGSSYNEQFF.

There are a few counts of this clonotype. The final CDR3 position lacks the conserved phenylalanine or tryptophan, pointing to a likely read error. The J gene is TRBJ2-5, the V gene TRBV18, with D tentatively TRBD1 (6 bases). This CDR3 region has 14 residues. Germline CDR1 and CDR2: KGHSH and LQKENI. Trimming stripped 3 bases from V and 2 bases from J, with 10 bases between. For the CDR3, the DNA is TGTGCCAGCTCACCGACAGGAGTGCAAGAGACCCAGTACTCC. This sequence encodes CASSPTGVQETQYS.

This clonotype has a handful of counts. This chain uses TRBV10-3 with TRBJ1-3; a possible D gene is TRBD1 (6 bases). The V and J ends lost 0 bases and 4 bases respectively, with 10 bases between them. CDR1 and CDR2 from the germline V gene are ENHRY and SYGVKD. The CDR3 has 15 amino acids. CDR3 nucleotide sequence: TGTGCCATCAGTGAGTCGGGGGGGCTCGGAAACACCATATATTTT. It codes for CAISESGGLGNTIYF.

This clonotype was detected ten times or more. The chain has TRBV6-5 and TRBJ2-7; 7 bases fit TRBD2. The CDR3 covers 15 residues. The V segment lost 0 bases and the J segment 3 bases; nucleotides outside the gene matches: 5. Germline CDR1 is MNHEY and CDR2 is SVGAGI. As DNA, the CDR3 is TGTGCCAGCAGTTACTCGGGCGGGAGCGGCTACGAGCAGTACTTC. It yields the protein CASSYSGGSGYEQYF.

This clonotype occurred many times. J is TRBJ2-5 and V is TRBV3-1; weak D call: TRBD1 (5 bases). This CDR3 region has 15 residues. Germline V gene lookup returns CDR1 LGHDT and CDR2 YNNKEL (reference sequence). Between the trimmed V and J ends, which lost 4 bases and 0 bases, there was a span of 12 bases. The CDR3 DNA sequence: TGTGCCAGCAGCCCCCCCGCAGGGTACCAAGAGACCCAGTACTTC. Translation: CASSPPAGYQETQYF.